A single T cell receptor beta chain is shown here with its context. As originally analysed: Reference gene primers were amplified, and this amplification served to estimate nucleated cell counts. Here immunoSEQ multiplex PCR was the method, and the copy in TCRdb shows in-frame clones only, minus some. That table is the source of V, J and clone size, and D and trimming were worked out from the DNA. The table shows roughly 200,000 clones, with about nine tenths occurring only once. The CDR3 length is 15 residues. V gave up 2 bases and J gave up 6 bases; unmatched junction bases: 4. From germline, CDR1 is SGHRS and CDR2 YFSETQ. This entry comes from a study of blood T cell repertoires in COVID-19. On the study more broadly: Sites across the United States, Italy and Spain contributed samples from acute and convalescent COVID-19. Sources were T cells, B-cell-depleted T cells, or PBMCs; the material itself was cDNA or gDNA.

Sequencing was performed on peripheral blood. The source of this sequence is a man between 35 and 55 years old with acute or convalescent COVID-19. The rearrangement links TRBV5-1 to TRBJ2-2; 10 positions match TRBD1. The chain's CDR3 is CASSFGTGAAGELFF. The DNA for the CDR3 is TGCGCCAGCAGCTTTGGGACAGGGGCCGCCGGGGAGCTGTTTTTT.